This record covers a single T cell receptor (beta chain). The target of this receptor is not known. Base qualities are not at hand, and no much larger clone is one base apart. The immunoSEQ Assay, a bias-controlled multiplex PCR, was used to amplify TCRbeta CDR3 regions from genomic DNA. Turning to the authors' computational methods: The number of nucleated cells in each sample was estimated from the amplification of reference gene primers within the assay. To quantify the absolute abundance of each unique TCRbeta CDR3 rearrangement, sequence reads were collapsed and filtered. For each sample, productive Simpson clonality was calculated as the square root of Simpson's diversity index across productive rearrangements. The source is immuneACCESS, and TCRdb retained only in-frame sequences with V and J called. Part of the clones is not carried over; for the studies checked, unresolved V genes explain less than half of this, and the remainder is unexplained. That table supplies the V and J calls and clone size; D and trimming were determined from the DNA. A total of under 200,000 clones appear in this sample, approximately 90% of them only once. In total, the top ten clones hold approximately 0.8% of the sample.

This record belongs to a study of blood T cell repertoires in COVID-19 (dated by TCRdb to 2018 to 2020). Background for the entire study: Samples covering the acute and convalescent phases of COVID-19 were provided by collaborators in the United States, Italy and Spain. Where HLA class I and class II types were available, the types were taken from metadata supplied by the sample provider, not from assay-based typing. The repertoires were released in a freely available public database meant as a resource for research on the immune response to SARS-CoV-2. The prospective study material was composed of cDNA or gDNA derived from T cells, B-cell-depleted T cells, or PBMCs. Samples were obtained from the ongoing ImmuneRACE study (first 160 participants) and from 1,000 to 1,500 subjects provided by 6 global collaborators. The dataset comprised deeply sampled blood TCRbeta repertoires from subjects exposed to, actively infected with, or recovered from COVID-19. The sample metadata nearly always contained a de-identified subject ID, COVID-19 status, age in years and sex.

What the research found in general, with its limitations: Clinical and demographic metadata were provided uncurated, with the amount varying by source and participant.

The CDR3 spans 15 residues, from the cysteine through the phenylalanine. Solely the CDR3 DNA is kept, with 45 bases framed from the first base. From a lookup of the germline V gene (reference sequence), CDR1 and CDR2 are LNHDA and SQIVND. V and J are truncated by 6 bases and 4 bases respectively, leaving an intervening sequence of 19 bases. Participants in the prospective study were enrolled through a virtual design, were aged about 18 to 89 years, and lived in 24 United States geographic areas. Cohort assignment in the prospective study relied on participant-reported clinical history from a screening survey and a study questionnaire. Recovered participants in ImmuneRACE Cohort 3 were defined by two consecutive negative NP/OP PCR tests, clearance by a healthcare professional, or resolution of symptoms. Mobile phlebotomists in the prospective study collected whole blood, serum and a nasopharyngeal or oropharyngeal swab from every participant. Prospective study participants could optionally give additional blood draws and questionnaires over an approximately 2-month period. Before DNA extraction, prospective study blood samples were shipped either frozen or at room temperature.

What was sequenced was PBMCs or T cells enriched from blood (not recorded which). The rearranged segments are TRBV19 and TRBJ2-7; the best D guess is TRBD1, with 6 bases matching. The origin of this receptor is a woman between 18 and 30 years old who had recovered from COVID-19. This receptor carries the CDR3 CASSLAGEGPYEQYF. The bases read TGTGCCAGTAGCCTCGCAGGGGAAGGGCCTTACGAGCAGTACTTC.